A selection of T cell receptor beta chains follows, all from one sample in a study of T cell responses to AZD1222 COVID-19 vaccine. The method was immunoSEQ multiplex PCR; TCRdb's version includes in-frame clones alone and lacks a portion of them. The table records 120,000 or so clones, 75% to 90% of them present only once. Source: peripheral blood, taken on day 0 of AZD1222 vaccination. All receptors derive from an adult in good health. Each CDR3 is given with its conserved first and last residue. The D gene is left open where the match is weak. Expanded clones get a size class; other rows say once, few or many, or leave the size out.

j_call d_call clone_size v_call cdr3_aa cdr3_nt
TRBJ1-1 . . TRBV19 CASSVREGTEAFF TGTGCCAGTAGTGTCAGGGAAGGCACTGAAGCTTTCTTT
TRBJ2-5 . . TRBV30 CAWRVFGSETQYF TGTGCCTGGAGAGTGTTCGGGTCTGAGACCCAGTACTTC
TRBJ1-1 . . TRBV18 CASSPQVMNTEAFF TGTGCCAGCTCACCACAGGTGATGAACACTGAAGCTTTCTTT
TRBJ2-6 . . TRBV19 CASTGSHEAGANVLTF TGTGCCAGTACAGGGTCCCATGAGGCTGGGGCCAACGTCCTGACTTTC
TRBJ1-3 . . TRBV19 CASSSKWGNTIYF TGTGCCAGTAGTTCGAAGTGGGGAAACACCATATATTTT
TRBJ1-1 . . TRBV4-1 CASSQDKRGTEAFF TGCGCCAGCAGCCAAGATAAGCGGGGCACTGAAGCTTTCTTT
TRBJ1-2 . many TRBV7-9 CASSLGEGGSDNYGYTF TGTGCCAGCAGCTTAGGGGAAGGTGGATCTGATAACTATGGCTACACCTTC
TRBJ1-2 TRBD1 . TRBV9 CASSVNVQGAAGYTF TGTGCCAGCAGCGTAAACGTCCAGGGGGCGGCTGGCTACACCTTC
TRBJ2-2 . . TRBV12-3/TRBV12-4 CASNTGNTGELFF TGTGCCAGCAATACAGGGAACACCGGGGAGCTGTTTTTT
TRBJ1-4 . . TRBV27 CASSVRRGDEKLFF TGTGCCAGCAGCGTGAGGAGGGGGGATGAAAAACTGTTTTTT
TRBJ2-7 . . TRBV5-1 CASSDLSGRSYEQYF TGCGCCAGCAGCGACCTGAGCGGACGCTCCTACGAGCAGTACTTC
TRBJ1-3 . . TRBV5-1 CASSLAGGPHSGNTIYF TGCGCCAGCAGCTTGGCGGGGGGCCCCCACTCTGGAAACACCATATATTTT
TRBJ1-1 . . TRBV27 CASFRYRAVGGNTEAFF TGTGCCAGCTTTAGGTACAGGGCGGTAGGAGGGAACACTGAAGCTTTCTTT
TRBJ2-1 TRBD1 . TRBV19 CASSSQGALYNEQFF TGTGCCAGTAGTTCGCAGGGGGCCCTGTACAATGAGCAGTTCTTC
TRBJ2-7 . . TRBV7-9 CASSLWGYEQYF TGTGCCAGCAGCTTATGGGGATACGAGCAGTACTTC
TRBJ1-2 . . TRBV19 CASSIDYDYGYTF TGTGCCAGTAGTATAGATTACGACTATGGCTACACCTTC
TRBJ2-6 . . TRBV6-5 CASSPNWANVLTF TGTGCCAGCAGCCCCAACTGGGCCAACGTCCTGACTTTC
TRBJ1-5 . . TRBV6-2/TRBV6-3 CASSRQEDQPQHF TGTGCCAGCAGTCGACAGGAGGATCAGCCCCAGCATTTT